These 5 T cell receptor beta chains share one sample of origin, sequenced in a study of shared clonotypes between healthy human individuals. TCRdb's copy holds only in-frame clones and misses some; the assay was immunoSEQ multiplex PCR. This sample has 1.5 million to 1.9 million clones; roughly 98% occur once, and the top ten carry approximately 0.45%. The sample consisted of naive CD4+ T cells sorted from blood. Subset meaning: CD45RA+ positively selected. The receptor set was obtained from a man under 40 in good health.

Turning to this clone: Different DNA sequences within this sample yield the same CDR3. The V call is TRBV18, the J call TRBJ2-2; tentative D call: TRBD1 (5 bases). V was trimmed by 3 bases and J by 5 bases, leaving 7 bases between them. CDR3 length: 13 amino acids. Germline CDR1 and CDR2: KGHSH and LQKENI. CDR3 sequence: CASSPKGTGELFF. CDR3 coding DNA: TGTGCCAGCTCACCCAAGGGGACCGGGGAGCTGTTTTTT.

This chain joins TRBV7-9 and TRBJ2-7; maybe TRBD1 (5 bases). Per germline, CDR1 SEHNR and CDR2 FQNEAQ (reference sequence). This CDR3 region has 14 residues. Trimming removed 5 bases at V and 2 bases at J, with 13 bases between. The CDR3 sequence is CASSPLGQPYEQYF. CDR3 in DNA: TGTGCCAGCAGCCCTCTGGGGCAGCCCTACGAGCAGTACTTC.

The chain combines TRBV5-1 with TRBJ2-4; D remains unclear. Deletions cut 4 bases from V and 11 bases from J, with 10 bases between. The CDR3 has 11 amino acids. CDR1 SGHRS and CDR2 YFSETQ come from the germline V gene. The CDR3 loop reads CASSKGPFQYF. CDR3 nucleotide sequence: TGCGCCAGCAGCAAGGGCCCTTTTCAGTACTTC.

This clone occurred once. The gene calls are TRBV29-1 and TRBJ2-2; D remains unclear. Germline V gene sequence: CDR1 SQVTM, CDR2 ANQGSEA. The CDR3 covers 12 residues. Trimming pared 7 bases from V and 5 bases from J, leaving 11 bases between. CDR3: CSARRGTGELFF. The CDR3 DNA reads TGCAGCGCCCGACGTGGGACCGGGGAGCTGTTTTTT.

V is TRBV6-5 and J is TRBJ2-7; 9 nucleotides align to TRBD2. The CDR3 runs 15 residues. Germline-derived CDR1 and CDR2 are MNHEY and SVGAGI. With 2 bases clipped from V and 3 bases from J, the junction kept 5 bases outside the gene matches. CDR3 region: CASSYVAGAGYEQYF. CDR3 nucleotide sequence: TGTGCCAGCAGTTACGTAGCGGGGGCTGGCTACGAGCAGTACTTC.